This T cell receptor (beta chain) was identified in a study of T cell changes during pregnancy in multiple sclerosis. Trimming took 2 bases from V and 1 from J, leaving 3 bases between them. Germline V gives CDR1 SGDLS, CDR2 YYNGEE. The CDR3 is made up of 12 amino acids. The assay was immunoSEQ multiplex PCR, and TCRdb's table has in-frame clones only and misses some. The data show approximately 63,000 clones, roughly 91% seen once. V gene TRBV9 combines with J gene TRBJ1-1; D is uncertain. The clonotype comes from a female donor in good health, enrolled as a control in a pregnancy study. The sample here was peripheral blood, taken after pregnancy. Written as DNA, the CDR3 is TGTGCCAGCAGCGTCTCGAACACTGAAGCTTTCTTT. It translates to CASSVSNTEAFF.